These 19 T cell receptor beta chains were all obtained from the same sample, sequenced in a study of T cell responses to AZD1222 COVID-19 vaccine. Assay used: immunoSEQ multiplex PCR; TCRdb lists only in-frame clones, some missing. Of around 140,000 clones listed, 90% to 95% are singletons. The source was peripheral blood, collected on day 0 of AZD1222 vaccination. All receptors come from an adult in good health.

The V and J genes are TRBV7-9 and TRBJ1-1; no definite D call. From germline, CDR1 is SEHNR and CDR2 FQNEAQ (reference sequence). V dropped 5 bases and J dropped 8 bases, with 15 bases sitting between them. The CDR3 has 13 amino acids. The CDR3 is CASSPDGPREAFF. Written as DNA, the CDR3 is TGTGCCAGCAGCCCGGACGGCCCGAGGGAAGCTTTCTTT. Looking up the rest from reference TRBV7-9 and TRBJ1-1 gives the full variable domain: DTGVSQNPRHKITKRGQNVTFRCDPISEHNRLYWYRQTLGQGPEFLTYFQNEAQLEKSRLLSDRFSAERPKGSFSTLEIQRTEQGDSAMYLCASSPDGPREAFFGQGTRLTVV.

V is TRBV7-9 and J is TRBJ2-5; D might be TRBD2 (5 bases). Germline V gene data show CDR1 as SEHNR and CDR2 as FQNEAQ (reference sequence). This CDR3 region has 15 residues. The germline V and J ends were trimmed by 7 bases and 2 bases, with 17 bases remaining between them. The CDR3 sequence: CASTLSGVTQETQYF. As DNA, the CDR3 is TGTGCCAGCACCCTTTCCGGGGTCACACAAGAGACCCAGTACTTC.

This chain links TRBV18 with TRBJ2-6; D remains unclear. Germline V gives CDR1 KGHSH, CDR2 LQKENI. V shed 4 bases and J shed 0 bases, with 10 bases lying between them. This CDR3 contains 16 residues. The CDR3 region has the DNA TGTGCCAGCTCACTACCAAGGGCCTCTGGGGCCAACGTCCTGACTTTC. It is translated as CASSLPRASGANVLTF.

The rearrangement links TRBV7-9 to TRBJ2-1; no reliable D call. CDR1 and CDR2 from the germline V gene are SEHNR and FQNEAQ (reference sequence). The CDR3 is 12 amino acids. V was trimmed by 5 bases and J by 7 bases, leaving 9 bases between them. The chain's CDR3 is CASSLSRNEQFF. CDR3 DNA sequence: TGTGCCAGCAGCCTTAGCAGGAATGAGCAGTTCTTC. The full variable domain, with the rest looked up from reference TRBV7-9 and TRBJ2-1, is DTGVSQNPRHKITKRGQNVTFRCDPISEHNRLYWYRQTLGQGPEFLTYFQNEAQLEKSRLLSDRFSAERPKGSFSTLEIQRTEQGDSAMYLCASSLSRNEQFFGPGTRLTVL.

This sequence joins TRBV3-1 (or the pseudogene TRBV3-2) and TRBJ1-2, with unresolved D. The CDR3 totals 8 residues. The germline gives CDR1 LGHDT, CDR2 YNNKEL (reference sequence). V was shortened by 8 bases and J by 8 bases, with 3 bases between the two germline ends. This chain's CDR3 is CASPGYTF. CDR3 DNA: TGTGCCAGCCCAGGCTACACCTTC.

The CDR3 DNA follows: TGTGCCAGCAGCTCCAGACTGGAGGCCGGGGAGCTGTTTTTT. Its translation: CASSSRLEAGELFF. The chain couples TRBV7-3 to TRBJ2-2; D is possibly TRBD2 (5 bases). CDR3 size: 14 residues. V was trimmed by 4 bases and J by 6 bases, leaving 12 bases between them. Germline V gives CDR1 SGHTA, CDR2 FQGTGA.

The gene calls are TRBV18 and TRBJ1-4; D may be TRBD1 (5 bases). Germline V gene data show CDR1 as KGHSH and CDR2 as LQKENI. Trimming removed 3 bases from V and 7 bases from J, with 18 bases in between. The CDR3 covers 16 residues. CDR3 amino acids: CASSPVGDSASEKLFF. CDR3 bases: TGTGCCAGCTCACCTGTCGGGGACTCCGCGAGTGAAAAACTGTTTTTT.

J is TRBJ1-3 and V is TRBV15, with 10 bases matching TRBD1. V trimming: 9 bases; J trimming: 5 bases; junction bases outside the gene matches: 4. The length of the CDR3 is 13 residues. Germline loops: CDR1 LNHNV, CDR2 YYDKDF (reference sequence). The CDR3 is CATAGQGRNTIYF. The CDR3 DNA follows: TGTGCCACAGCGGGACAGGGGAGAAACACCATATATTTT.

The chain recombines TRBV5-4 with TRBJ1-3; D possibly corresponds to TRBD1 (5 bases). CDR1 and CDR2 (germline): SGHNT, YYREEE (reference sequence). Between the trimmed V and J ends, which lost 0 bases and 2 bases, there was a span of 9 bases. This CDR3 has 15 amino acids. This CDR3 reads CASSLAGGAGNTIYF. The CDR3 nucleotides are TGTGCCAGCAGCTTGGCCGGAGGGGCTGGAAACACCATATATTTT.

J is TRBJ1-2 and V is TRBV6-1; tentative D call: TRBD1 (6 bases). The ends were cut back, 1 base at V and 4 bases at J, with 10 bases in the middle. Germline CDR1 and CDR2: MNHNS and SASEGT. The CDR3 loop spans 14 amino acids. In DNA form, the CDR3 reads TGTGCCAGCAGTGAAGTTGGACAGCGCTATGGCTACACCTTC. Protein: CASSEVGQRYGYTF.

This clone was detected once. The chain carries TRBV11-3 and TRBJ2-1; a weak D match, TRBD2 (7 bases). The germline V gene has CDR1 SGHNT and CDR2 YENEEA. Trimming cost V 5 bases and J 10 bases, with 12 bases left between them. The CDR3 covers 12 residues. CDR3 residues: CASSRRGLEQFF. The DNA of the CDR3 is TGTGCCAGCAGCCGGCGGGGGCTGGAGCAGTTCTTC.

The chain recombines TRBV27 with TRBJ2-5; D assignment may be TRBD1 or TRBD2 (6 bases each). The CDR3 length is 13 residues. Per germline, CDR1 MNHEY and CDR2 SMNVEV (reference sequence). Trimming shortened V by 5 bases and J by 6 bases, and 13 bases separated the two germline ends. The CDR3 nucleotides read TGTGCCAGCAGTCCCTCTCGGGGGCAGACCCAGTACTTC. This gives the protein CASSPSRGQTQYF.

The CDR3 coding sequence is TGTGCCAGCAGTGAAGCGCCAAGAAACTATGGCTACACCTTC. Protein: CASSEAPRNYGYTF. The chain recombines TRBV6-1 with TRBJ1-2; D gene ambiguous. The CDR3 contains 14 residues. Germline V gene sequence: CDR1 MNHNS, CDR2 SASEGT. The ends were cut back, 0 bases at V and 2 bases at J, with 7 bases in the middle.

Here the CDR3 DNA reads TGTGCCAGCAGCCCCCGAGTAGCGGGAGCCGTAGATACGCAGTATTTT. Amino acid sequence: CASSPRVAGAVDTQYF. The chain couples TRBV7-9 to TRBJ2-3; 9 bases fit TRBD2. In germline, CDR1 is SEHNR, CDR2 FQNEAQ (reference sequence). The CDR3 extends over 16 amino acids. Trimming at V came to 5 bases and at J to 5 bases, leaving 11 bases not matched to a gene.

CDR3 sequence reads: CASISGFHEQYF. The CDR3 bases are TGTGCCAGCATCTCAGGGTTCCACGAGCAGTACTTC. The gene calls are TRBV6-5 and TRBJ2-7; tentative D call: TRBD1 (5 bases). CDR3 length: 12 residues. Trimming took 7 bases from V and 5 from J, leaving 12 bases between them. Germline V gene lookup returns CDR1 MNHEY and CDR2 SVGAGI.

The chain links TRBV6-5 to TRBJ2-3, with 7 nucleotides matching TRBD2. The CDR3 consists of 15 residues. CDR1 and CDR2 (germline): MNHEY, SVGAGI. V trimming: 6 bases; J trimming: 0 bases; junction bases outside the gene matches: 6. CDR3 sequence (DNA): TGTGCCAGCAGGGGTTATAGCGGGAGCACAGATACGCAGTATTTT. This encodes CASRGYSGSTDTQYF.

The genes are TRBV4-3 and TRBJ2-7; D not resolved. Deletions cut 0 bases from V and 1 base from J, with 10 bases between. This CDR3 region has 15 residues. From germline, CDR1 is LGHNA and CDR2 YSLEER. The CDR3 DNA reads TGCGCCAGCAGCCAAGAAACGGCCAGGTCCTACGAGCAGTACTTC. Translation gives CASSQETARSYEQYF.

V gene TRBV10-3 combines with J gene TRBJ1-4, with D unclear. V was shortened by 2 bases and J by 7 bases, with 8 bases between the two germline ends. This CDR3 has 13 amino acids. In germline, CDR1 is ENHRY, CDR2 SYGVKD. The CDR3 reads CAISEGKGEKLFF. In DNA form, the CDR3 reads TGTGCCATCAGTGAGGGGAAGGGTGAAAAACTGTTTTTT.

The CDR3 sequence is CASSQDRGRGWETQYF. The CDR3 DNA sequence: TGCGCCAGCAGCCAAGATAGAGGCAGGGGCTGGGAGACCCAGTACTTC. The V and J genes are TRBV4-3 and TRBJ2-5, with D possibly TRBD1 on 6 matching bases. With 0 bases removed from V and 5 bases from J, the gap between germline ends came to 16 bases. CDR1 is LGHNA, CDR2 YSLEER, per germline. The CDR3 has 16 amino acids.